The 24 T cell receptor beta chains below were found in one sample sequenced in a study of blood T cell repertoires in COVID-19 (dated by TCRdb to the early 2020s). The library relied on the immunoSEQ multiplex PCR assay. TCRdb provides this immuneACCESS table in a form limited to in-frame rearrangements. Some clones are lacking; in checked studies, under half of them reflect an unresolved V gene, and why the rest are absent is not known. Present in this sample are 100,000 or so clones, more than 80% of which were seen just once. Of the sample, approximately 30% falls within the top ten clones. Sequenced material: peripheral blood. The receptors come from a woman of 80 years or more with acute or convalescent COVID-19.

The chain is built from TRBV2 and TRBJ2-3, with 13 bases aligning to TRBD2. The CDR3 consists of 16 residues. The V and J ends lost 3 bases and 5 bases, in that order; junction bases with no gene match: 5. Germline CDR1 is SNHLY and CDR2 is FYNNEI. CDR3 DNA: TGTGCCAGCAGTGACCATAGGACTAGCGGGGGAGATACGCAGTATTTT. Protein: CASSDHRTSGGDTQYF. The full variable domain, rest sourced from reference TRBV2 and TRBJ2-3, is EPEVTQTPSHQVTQMGQEVILRCVPISNHLYFYWYRQILGQKVEFLVSFYNNEISEKSEIFDDQFSVERPDGSNFTLKIRSTKLEDSAMYFCASSDHRTSGGDTQYFGPGTRLTVL.

The J gene is TRBJ2-2, the V gene TRBV11-1; tentative D call: TRBD2 (5 bases). Per germline, CDR1 SGHAT and CDR2 FQDESV (reference sequence). CDR3 length: 15 residues. The V end was cut by 1 base, the J end by 5 bases, with 11 bases between. This CDR3 is CASSLVGQRTGELFF. The CDR3 region has the DNA TGTGCCAGCAGCTTAGTAGGGCAGCGGACCGGGGAGCTGTTTTTT.

The gene calls are TRBV6-2 or TRBV6-3 and TRBJ1-5; no reliable D call. Per germline, CDR1 MNHEY and CDR2 SVGEGT. V was shortened by 0 bases and J by 2 bases, with 11 bases between the two germline ends. The CDR3 totals 16 residues. The CDR3 sequence is CASSYSQATGNQPQHF. CDR3 nucleotides: TGTGCCAGCAGTTACTCTCAGGCAACGGGCAATCAGCCCCAGCATTTT.

The rearrangement uses TRBV5-1 and TRBJ1-2; the D gene is possibly TRBD1 (6 bases). Germline CDR1 SGHRS, CDR2 YFSETQ. CDR3 length: 12 amino acids. V was pared by 2 bases and J by 8 bases, with 10 bases between. DNA for the CDR3: TGCGCCAGCAGCTTCGACAGGCAGGGCTACACCTTC. It specifies CASSFDRQGYTF.

V gene TRBV4-2 combines with J gene TRBJ2-5; 11 bases line up with TRBD2. This CDR3 contains 16 residues. V dropped 2 bases and J dropped 5; count of bases not matched to a gene: 7. Germline CDR1 LGHNA, CDR2 YNFKEQ. In nucleotides, the CDR3 is TGTGCCAGCAGCCAACCTAGCGGGGGGTATGAGGAGACCCAGTACTTC. This translates into CASSQPSGGYEETQYF.

The chain couples TRBV5-4 to TRBJ1-6; the match to TRBD1 covers 9 bases. V lost 4 bases, J lost 7 bases, and 12 bases stayed unmatched. CDR3 length: 17 residues. Germline loops: CDR1 SGHNT, CDR2 YYREEE (reference sequence). The CDR3 nucleotides are TGTGCCAGCAGCCCCGAAGGACAGGGGACCGTCAATTCACCCCTCCACTTT. Its protein is CASSPEGQGTVNSPLHF.

V is TRBV4-1 and J is TRBJ2-7; TRBD2 agrees at 11 bases. Per the germline V gene, CDR1 is MGHRA and CDR2 is YSYEKL. J gave up 3 bases and V 1 base, and 2 bases lay outside the gene matches. CDR3 length: 15 amino acids. CDR3 nucleotide sequence: TGCGCCAGCAGCCAAGGACTAGCGGGAAACTACGAGCAGTACTTC. Protein product: CASSQGLAGNYEQYF.

The V call is TRBV28, the J call TRBJ1-6; 7 bases line up with TRBD1. CDR1 and CDR2 (germline): MDHEN, SYDVKM. This CDR3 has 15 amino acids. Losses at the gene ends were 8 bases for V and 5 bases for J; bases not matched to a gene: 9. CDR3 nucleotide sequence: TGTGCCAGCGTTAGAACAGGGGCCGATAATTCACCCCTCCACTTT. It encodes CASVRTGADNSPLHF.

V usage is TRBV18 and J usage is TRBJ1-2; D possibly corresponds to TRBD1 (6 bases). V lost 8 bases and J 1 base, leaving 8 bases between the germline ends. This CDR3 has 12 amino acids. Per the germline V gene, CDR1 is KGHSH and CDR2 is LQKENI. This chain's CDR3 is CASLDSNYGYTF. CDR3 bases: TGTGCCAGCCTGGACAGTAACTATGGCTACACCTTC.

V is TRBV28 and J is TRBJ1-1; 8 nucleotides match TRBD1. CDR1 is MDHEN, CDR2 SYDVKM, per germline. CDR3 length equals 12 residues. The trim removed 6 bases at V and 11 bases at J, leaving 8 bases unmatched. The CDR3 sequence: CASSLGQGAAFF. Written as DNA, the CDR3 is TGTGCCAGCAGCCTGGGTCAGGGGGCGGCTTTCTTT.

The chain combines TRBV9 with TRBJ2-7, with TRBD2 identical over 12 bases. This CDR3 region has 16 residues. V lost 3 bases and J lost 0; bases outside the gene matches: 4. The V gene's germline CDR1 is SGDLS and CDR2 YYNGEE. The CDR3: CASSGTSGGTSYEQYF. CDR3 DNA sequence: TGTGCCAGCAGCGGTACTAGCGGGGGGACCTCCTACGAGCAGTACTTC.

The rearrangement joins TRBV5-6 to TRBJ1-2; 7 nucleotides agree with TRBD1. V was pared by 5 bases and J by 7 bases, with 5 bases of the junction left unmatched. Germline V CDR1 and CDR2: SGHDT, YYEEEE. The CDR3 totals 12 residues. CDR3 in amino acids: CASREQGGGYTF. The CDR3, as DNA: TGTGCCAGCAGGGAGCAGGGGGGTGGCTACACCTTC.

The chain joins TRBV7-2 to TRBJ2-1; unclear D gene. V lost 5 bases and J lost 2, with 10 bases in between. Germline CDR1 reads SGHTA; CDR2 reads FQGNSA. The CDR3 contains 14 residues. CDR3 region: CASSPAYTYNEQFF. Here the CDR3 DNA reads TGTGCCAGCAGCCCCGCATACACCTACAATGAGCAGTTCTTC.

The J gene is TRBJ1-1, the V gene TRBV2; D may be TRBD1 (6 bases). Germline CDR1 reads SNHLY; CDR2 reads FYNNEI. V was trimmed by 6 bases and J by 1 base, leaving 9 bases between them. The CDR3 length is 13 residues. CDR3 sequence (DNA): TGTGCCAGCAGACAGGGCCAGAACACTGAAGCTTTCTTT. Protein: CASRQGQNTEAFF.

The chain carries TRBV14 and TRBJ2-3; 8 bases line up with TRBD2. V was pared by 2 bases and J by 3 bases, with 16 bases of the junction left unmatched. CDR1 is SGHDN and CDR2 is FVKESK in the germline V gene. The CDR3 runs to 19 residues. CDR3 bases: TGTGCCAGCAGCCAAACTACCCTGTGGCGGGGGGCTTCGACAGATACGCAGTATTTT. Translation gives CASSQTTLWRGASTDTQYF.

V gene TRBV4-3 combines with J gene TRBJ2-5; 11 bases fit TRBD2. Unmatched junction bases numbered 4, after V lost 0 bases and J lost 4 bases. The CDR3 runs 16 residues. Germline CDR1 reads LGHNA; CDR2 reads YSLEER. The CDR3 region is CASSQESSGGAETQYF. The CDR3 DNA reads as TGCGCCAGCAGCCAAGAGAGTAGCGGGGGGGCAGAGACCCAGTACTTC.

This chain joins TRBV29-1 and TRBJ2-7; TRBD2 agrees at 9 bases. After removal of 6 bases from V and 2 bases from J, the junction contained 5 bases not matched to a gene. The CDR3 has 13 amino acids. Looked up from germline, CDR1 is SQVTM and CDR2 is ANQGSEA. This CDR3 reads CSVERGAPYEQYF. CDR3 nucleotides: TGCAGCGTGGAGCGGGGGGCCCCCTACGAGCAGTACTTC.

The rearrangement joins TRBV24-1 to TRBJ1-2; D perhaps matches TRBD1 (5 bases). There are 13 residues in the CDR3. The germline CDR1 and CDR2 sequences are KGHDR and SFDVKD. Between the trimmed V and J ends, which lost 4 bases and 5 bases, there was a span of 10 bases. CDR3 DNA sequence: TGTGCCACCAGTGACTCAGGGTATTATGGCTACACCTTC. Residues: CATSDSGYYGYTF.

The rearrangement uses TRBV19 and TRBJ1-5, with D possibly TRBD1 on 5 matching bases. The CDR3 has 15 amino acids. The germline V gene encodes CDR1 LNHDA and CDR2 SQIVND (reference sequence). Trimming removed 5 bases from V and 3 bases from J, with 14 bases in between. The CDR3 sequence is CASSLLEGANQPQHF. The CDR3 DNA is TGTGCCAGTAGTTTGTTAGAAGGGGCCAATCAGCCCCAGCATTTT.

The chain links TRBV2 to TRBJ2-7, with 8 bases identical to TRBD1. This CDR3 has 12 amino acids. V lost 5 bases and J lost 7; bases outside the gene matches: 4. Germline-derived CDR1 and CDR2 are SNHLY and FYNNEI. CDR3 coding DNA: TGTGCCAGCAGTCGGGACAGGTGGGAGCAGTACTTC. It encodes CASSRDRWEQYF.

The chain couples TRBV3-1 (or the pseudogene TRBV3-2) to TRBJ1-2, with TRBD1 matching 7 bases. The CDR3 has 17 residues. The J segment lost 1 base and the V segment lost 4 bases, leaving 12 bases of the junction unmatched. Germline-derived CDR1 and CDR2 are LGHDT and YNNKEL (reference sequence). The CDR3 DNA sequence: TGTGCCAGCAGCCCCCGGACAGGAGAGGGGTTTAACTATGGCTACACCTTC. The encoded protein is CASSPRTGEGFNYGYTF.

The rearrangement joins TRBV10-3 to TRBJ2-7; 7 bases agree with TRBD2. CDR3 length equals 16 residues. The trim removed 0 bases at V and 6 bases at J, leaving 11 bases unmatched. The germline CDR1 and CDR2 sequences are ENHRY and SYGVKD. The CDR3: CAISESGGRVAREQYF. The CDR3 DNA follows: TGTGCCATCAGTGAGTCCGGAGGGAGGGTTGCTCGCGAGCAGTACTTC.

J is TRBJ2-2 and V is TRBV12-3 or TRBV12-4, with D tentatively TRBD1 (6 bases). CDR3 size: 13 residues. V was shortened by 6 bases and J by 5 bases, with 10 bases between the two germline ends. As DNA, the CDR3 is TGTGCCAGCAGCAGGACAGTGACCGGGGAGCTGTTTTTT. This gives the protein CASSRTVTGELFF.

The J gene is TRBJ2-2, the V gene TRBV28; 10 bases are shared with TRBD1. The CDR3 covers 17 residues. Germline assignment: CDR1 MDHEN and CDR2 SYDVKM. The V segment lost 2 bases and the J segment 6 bases; nucleotides outside the gene matches: 9. The CDR3 DNA sequence: TGTGCCAGCAGTTTACAGGGACAGGGGAATCTCGCCGGGGAGCTGTTTTTT. It specifies CASSLQGQGNLAGELFF. The entire variable domain, with the rest obtained from reference TRBV28 and TRBJ2-2, is as follows: DVKVTQSSRYLVKRTGEKVFLECVQDMDHENMFWYRQDPGLGLRLIYFSYDVKMKEKGDIPEGYSVSREKKERFSLILESASTNQTSMYLCASSLQGQGNLAGELFFGEGSRLTVL.